This T cell receptor (beta chain) appears in the sequencing data of a study of cytomegalovirus exposure and HLA in healthy donors. Study-wide results and caveats: Common viral pathogens (according to a later analysis) appeared linked to several of the most significant clusters.

This clone has a single count. Its cognate antigen is unknown. V shed 3 bases and J shed 0 bases, with 9 bases lying between them. This CDR3 has 15 amino acids. In germline, CDR1 is LNHDA, CDR2 SQIVND (reference sequence). In the PCR, 60 Vbeta and 13 Jbeta primers were used. Assay used: immunoSEQ multiplex PCR; TCRdb lists only in-frame clones, some missing. Among 200,000 or so clones listed, roughly 84% were seen once. The V call is TRBV19, the J call TRBJ1-5, with D hard to call. The specimen sequenced was PBMCs. This TCR derives from a man aged 45-60 years in good health and CMV-seronegative. CDR3 in DNA: TGTGCCAGTAGTATCGCGGGTTATAGCAATCAGCCCCAGCATTTT. This translates into CASSIAGYSNQPQHF.